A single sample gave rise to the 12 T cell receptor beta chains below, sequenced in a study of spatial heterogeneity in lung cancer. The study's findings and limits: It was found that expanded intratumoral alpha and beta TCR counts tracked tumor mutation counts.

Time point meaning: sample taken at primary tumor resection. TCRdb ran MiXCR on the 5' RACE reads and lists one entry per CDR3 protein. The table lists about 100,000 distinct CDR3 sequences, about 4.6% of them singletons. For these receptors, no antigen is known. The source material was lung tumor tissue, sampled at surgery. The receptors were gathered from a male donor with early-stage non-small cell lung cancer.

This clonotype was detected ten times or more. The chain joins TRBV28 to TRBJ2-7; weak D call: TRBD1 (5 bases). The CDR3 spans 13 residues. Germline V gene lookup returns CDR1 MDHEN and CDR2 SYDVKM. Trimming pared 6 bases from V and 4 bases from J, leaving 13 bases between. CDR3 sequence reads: CASRLRGSYEQYF. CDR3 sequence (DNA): TGTGCCAGCAGATTAAGGGGCTCTTACGAGCAGTACTTC.

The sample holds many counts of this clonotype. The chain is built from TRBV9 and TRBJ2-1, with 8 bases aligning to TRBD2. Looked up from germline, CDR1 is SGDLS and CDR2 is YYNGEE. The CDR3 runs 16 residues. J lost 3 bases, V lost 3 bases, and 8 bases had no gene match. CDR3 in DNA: TGTGCCAGCAGCGGTGCCGGGAGGGCCGACTACAATGAGCAGTTCTTC. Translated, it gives CASSGAGRADYNEQFF.

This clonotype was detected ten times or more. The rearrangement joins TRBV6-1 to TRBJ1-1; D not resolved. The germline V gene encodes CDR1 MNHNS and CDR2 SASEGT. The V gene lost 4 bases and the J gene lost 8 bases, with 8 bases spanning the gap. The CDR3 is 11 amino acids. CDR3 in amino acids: CASSGFREAFF. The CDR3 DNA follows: TGTGCCAGCAGTGGTTTCAGAGAAGCTTTCTTT.

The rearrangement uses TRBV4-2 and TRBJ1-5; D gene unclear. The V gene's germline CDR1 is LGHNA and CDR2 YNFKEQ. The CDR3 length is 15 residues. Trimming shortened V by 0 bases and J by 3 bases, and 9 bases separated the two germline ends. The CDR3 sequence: CASSQDDFSNQPQHF. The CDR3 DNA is TGTGCCAGCAGCCAAGATGATTTTTCCAATCAGCCCCAGCATTTT.

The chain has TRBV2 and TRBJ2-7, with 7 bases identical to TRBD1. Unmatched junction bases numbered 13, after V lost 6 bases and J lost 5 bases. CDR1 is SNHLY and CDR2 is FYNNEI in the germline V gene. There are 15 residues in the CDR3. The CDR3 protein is CASRDWTGIINEQYF. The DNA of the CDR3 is TGTGCCAGCAGGGACTGGACAGGTATTATCAACGAGCAGTACTTC.

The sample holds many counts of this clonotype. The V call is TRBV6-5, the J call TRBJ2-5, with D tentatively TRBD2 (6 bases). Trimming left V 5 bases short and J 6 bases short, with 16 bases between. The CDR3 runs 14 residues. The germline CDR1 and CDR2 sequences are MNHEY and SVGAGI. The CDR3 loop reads CASSAGWRGKTQYF. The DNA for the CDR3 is TGTGCCAGCAGTGCGGGGTGGAGAGGAAAGACCCAGTACTTC.

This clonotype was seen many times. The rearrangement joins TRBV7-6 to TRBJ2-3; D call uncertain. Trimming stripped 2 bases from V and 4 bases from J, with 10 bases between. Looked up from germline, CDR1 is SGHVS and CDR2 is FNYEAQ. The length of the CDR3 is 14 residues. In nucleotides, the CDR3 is TGTGCCAGCAGCTTACGCGCCGTTTCAGATACGCAGTATTTT. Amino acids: CASSLRAVSDTQYF.

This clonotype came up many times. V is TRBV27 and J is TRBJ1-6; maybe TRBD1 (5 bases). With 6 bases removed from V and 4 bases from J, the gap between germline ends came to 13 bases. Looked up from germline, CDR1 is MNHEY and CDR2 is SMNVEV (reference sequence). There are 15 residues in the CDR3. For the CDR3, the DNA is TGTGCCAGCAGCCCGACGGACAATTATAATTCACCCCTCCACTTT. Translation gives CASSPTDNYNSPLHF.

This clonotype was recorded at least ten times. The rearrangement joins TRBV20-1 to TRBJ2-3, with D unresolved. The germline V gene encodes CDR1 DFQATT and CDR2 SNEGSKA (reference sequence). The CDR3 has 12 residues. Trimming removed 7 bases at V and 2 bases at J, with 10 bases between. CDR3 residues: CSGSRNTDTQYF. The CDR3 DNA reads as TGCAGTGGGTCCAGGAACACAGATACGCAGTATTTT.

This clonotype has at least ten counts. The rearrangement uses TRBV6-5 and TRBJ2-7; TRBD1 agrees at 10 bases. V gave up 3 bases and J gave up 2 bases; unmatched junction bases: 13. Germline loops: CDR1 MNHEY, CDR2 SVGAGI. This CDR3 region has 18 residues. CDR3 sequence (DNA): TGTGCCAGCAGTTATGTCCCCCCCGGGACAGGGGATACCTACGAGCAGTACTTC. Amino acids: CASSYVPPGTGDTYEQYF.

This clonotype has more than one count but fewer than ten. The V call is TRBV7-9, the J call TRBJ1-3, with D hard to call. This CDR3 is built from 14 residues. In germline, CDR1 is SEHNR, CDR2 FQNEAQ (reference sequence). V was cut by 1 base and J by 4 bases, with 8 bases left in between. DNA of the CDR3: TGTGCCAGCAGCTTAGTTTCCAAAGGAAACACCATATATTTT. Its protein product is CASSLVSKGNTIYF. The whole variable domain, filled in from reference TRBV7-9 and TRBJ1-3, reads DTGVSQNPRHKITKRGQNVTFRCDPISEHNRLYWYRQTLGQGPEFLTYFQNEAQLEKSRLLSDRFSAERPKGSFSTLEIQRTEQGDSAMYLCASSLVSKGNTIYFGEGSWLTVV.

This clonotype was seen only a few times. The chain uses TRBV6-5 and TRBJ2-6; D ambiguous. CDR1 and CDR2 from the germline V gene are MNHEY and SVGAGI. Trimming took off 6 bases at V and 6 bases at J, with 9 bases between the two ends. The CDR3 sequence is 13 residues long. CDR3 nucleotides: TGTGCCAGCAGAACGATCGCGGCCAACGTCCTGACTTTC. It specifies CASRTIAANVLTF.